This T cell receptor beta chain was sequenced for a study of cytomegalovirus exposure and HLA in healthy donors. For the study at large: Among the 398 genotyped donors, less than 85% were placed in the Caucasian-associated ancestry cluster. Broader study findings: Within the data, a cluster of highly shared sequence variants was likely a sequencing artifact. CMV antigen specificity of three CMV-associated chains was confirmed in vitro.

A word on this clone: Its antigen is currently unknown.

Researchers ran the PCR with 60 Vbeta and 13 Jbeta primers. Authors' analysis steps: Later reanalysis found approximately 76 million unique TCR beta chains, some 10 million of them shared. Generated by immunoSEQ multiplex PCR, the TCRdb table keeps only in-frame clones and is missing some. Clone size and the V and J calls come from that table; the DNA yielded D and trimming. The data hold over 150,000 clones, with roughly 85% observed a single time. Specimen: PBMCs. The sequence came from a boy aged 2 to 10 in good health and CMV-seronegative.

The chain's CDR3 is CASSLAGTSGSDNEQFF. CDR3 nucleotides: TGTGCCAGCAGCTTAGCCGGGACTAGCGGGAGTGACAATGAGCAGTTCTTC. This rearrangement joins TRBV7-2 to TRBJ2-1; TRBD2 matches at 14 bases. V lost 0 bases and J lost 5; bases outside the gene matches: 3. The CDR3 runs to 17 residues. Looked up from germline, CDR1 is SGHTA and CDR2 is FQGNSA.